Each of the 3 T cell receptor beta chains below was sequenced from the same sample in a study of T cells expressing NK-cell markers. TCRdb re-called the 5' RACE reads; every CDR3 protein appears as one record, without DNA. This sample contains around 470,000 distinct CDR3 sequences. The specimen sequenced was blood T cells: a sorted CD56 or NKG2C T cell subset, CD4+ or CD8+ T cells, or bulk PBMC T cells (not recorded which). Every receptor here comes from a woman between 45 and 65 years old in good health.

The rearrangement uses TRBV7-3 and TRBJ2-3; with no DNA, the TCRdb D assignment of TRBD2 cannot be verified. This CDR3 has 15 residues. Germline V gene data show CDR1 as SGHTA and CDR2 as FQGTGA. The CDR3 loop reads CASSPLAQSTDTQYF.

CDR3 sequence: CASSLKGPTGNEQFF. This sequence joins TRBV5-4 and TRBJ2-1; TCRdb indicates TRBD2, and absent DNA this call remains unverified. Germline loops: CDR1 SGHNT, CDR2 YYREEE (reference sequence). The CDR3 loop spans 15 amino acids.

The chain has TRBV9 and TRBJ2-3. The germline gives CDR1 SGDLS, CDR2 YYNGEE. This CDR3 region has 14 residues. The CDR3 is CASSVGPVKDTQYF.